Listed below are T cell receptor beta chains from one sample, sequenced in a study of OX40 agonist ivuxolimab in advanced cancers. Clones were sequenced by immunoSEQ multiplex PCR, and TCRdb holds only the in-frame ones, with some missing. The data show approximately 89,000 clones, around 87% seen once. The sample in question was CD4+ or CD8+ T cells sorted from blood, obtained in a trial of the OX40 agonist ivuxolimab. Receptors originate from an adult with an advanced solid tumor such as melanoma, head and neck, liver or kidney cancer. The conserved cysteine and the conserved F or W are not part of the CDR3 here. Expanded clones are given a class, and other clones once, few, many or no size at all.

TRBJ1-6 | . | TRBV4-1 | ASSQAYTPGGSSYNSPLH
TRBJ2-2 | . | TRBV6-4 | ASRAQTETGELF
TRBJ2-1 | once | TRBV7-6 | ASSLVAAAASSYNEQF
TRBJ1-3 | . | TRBV10-3 | AITPAGGPRQPGNTIY
TRBJ2-4 | . | TRBV6-5 | ASSYGQTGGNIQY
TRBJ2-7 | . | TRBV6-6 | ASTRGASTYEQY
TRBJ1-5 | . | TRBV19 | ASSIWGAAGQPQH
TRBJ1-5 | . | TRBV7-3 | ASAQGSNQPQH
TRBJ2-1 | . | TRBV6-6 | AAQVPPNEQF
TRBJ2-7 | . | TRBV6-1 | ASSEVLGQGEYEQY
TRBJ1-5 | . | TRBV29-1 | SAASGTGSGNQPQH
TRBJ1-6 | few | TRBV10-3 | AIGGGNSPLH
TRBJ2-7 | . | TRBV11-3 | ASSPGQSEQY
TRBJ2-1 | . | TRBV10-1 | ASSDPSGGAYNEQF
TRBJ2-7 | . | TRBV9 | ASSGSGGAYEQY
TRBJ2-3 | . | TRBV2 | ASSDGRRGGGQDTQY
TRBJ2-3 | . | TRBV6-6 | ASVGYRSTDTQY
TRBJ2-3 | . | TRBV6-6 | ASSYGASRTDTQY
TRBJ1-5 | few | TRBV15 | ATSRDRGEHQPQH
TRBJ1-5 | . | TRBV4-3 | ASSQVGINQPQH
TRBJ2-1 | once | TRBV5-1 | ASSFSEQGIGNEQF
TRBJ2-3 | . | TRBV6-5 | ASKGGASSTDTQY
TRBJ2-3 | . | TRBV21-1 | ASRGRDGTDTQY
TRBJ2-7 | once | TRBV29-1 | SVEEYGGTYEQY
TRBJ2-7 | . | TRBV14 | ASSHSGSYEQY
TRBJ2-7 | . | TRBV4-1 | ASSHGQDYEQY
TRBJ1-3 | . | TRBV6-9 | ARGTLSGNTIY
TRBJ2-1 | . | TRBV25-1 | ASSGLNRAWVF
TRBJ2-1 | . | TRBV7-9 | ASRPSRGGAEQF
TRBJ1-1 | . | TRBV7-8 | ASTWDRGTEAF
TRBJ1-6 | . | TRBV6-5 | ASRGGVHNSPLH
TRBJ1-4 | once | TRBV4-1 | ASSQVRTDHNEKLF
TRBJ2-7 | . | TRBV27 | ASSLGREKQY
TRBJ2-7 | . | TRBV19 | ASSIGTITYEQY
TRBJ2-2 | . | TRBV19 | ASSIGGDPRRGELF
TRBJ2-2 | . | TRBV7-8 | ASSPSNTGELF
TRBJ1-3 | . | TRBV15 | ATSRDRGSGNTIY
TRBJ1-1 | . | TRBV11-2 | ASSVDRDTEAF
TRBJ2-2 | once | TRBV2 | ASSVIQQSGELF
TRBJ1-2 | . | TRBV18 | ASSPRKGDGYGYT
TRBJ1-1 | once | TRBV7-2 | ASSSQGYSTEAF
TRBJ2-7 | . | TRBV7-2 | ASRPTVYEQY
TRBJ1-2 | . | TRBV6-5 | ASSLGGGFNYGYT
TRBJ1-2 | . | TRBV29-1 | SVETRTGVGYT
TRBJ1-5 | once | TRBV6-1 | ASSEGGDNQPQH
TRBJ1-2 | once | TRBV6-5 | ASSYGGRGYGYT
TRBJ1-2 | . | TRBV5-4 | ASSLPRGGYT
TRBJ1-2 | . | TRBV7-2 | ASSLWGGGGYT
TRBJ1-1 | . | TRBV11-2 | ASSLGWGTGGSAEAF
TRBJ1-2 | . | TRBV21-1 | ASTGTPDKLNYGYT
TRBJ2-7 | . | TRBV6-5 | ASSYSPGGSYEQY
TRBJ1-1 | . | TRBV5-1 | ASSSGQGWDTEAF
TRBJ2-1 | . | TRBV5-4 | ASSQDTGSYNEQF
TRBJ2-3 | . | TRBV5-1 | ASSLGTSGGTDTQY
TRBJ1-6 | . | TRBV28 | ASSLGDRGEALH
TRBJ2-2 | . | TRBV18 | ASSLSTGELF
TRBJ2-3 | . | TRBV7-2 | ASSMTSSGTDTQY
TRBJ2-3 | . | TRBV9 | ASSPRLAGVFPDTQY
TRBJ2-3 | . | TRBV4-3 | ASSQGGQGVTDTQY